The entry that follows covers one T cell receptor beta chain sequence. This clonotype was detected ten times or more. The target of this receptor is not known. Base qualities were left out, and no much larger clone turns up one base away. These data originate in a study of human T cells and chemical hapten exposure (dated by TCRdb to about 2021). With regard to the full study: For sensitization, 2% DPC in acetone was applied to an approximately 2 cm by approximately 2 cm area of upper inner arm skin. Throughout the study period of roughly 24 weeks, patients also received therapeutic DPC doses to the scalp every week. Patch testing was done on the upper back using Finn chambers containing 0.01% DPC, and results were scored after 6 days according to International Contact Dermatitis Research Group standards. The patient cohort, mostly female, included alopecia areata with under or over 50% scalp involvement, alopecia totalis and alopecia universalis. Libraries were combined into a pool for sequencing, and differences in TCR yield between samples came mainly from small differences in library volumes within the pool. In alopecia patients, the study followed how the peripheral blood TCR repertoire changed in vivo over primary and secondary sensitization to diphenylcyclopropenone (DPC), a hapten. Blood samples were taken from patients before sensitization (week 0) and then at 2, 6 and about 24 weeks after DPC sensitization. About 27 alopecia patients gave blood for TCR sequencing at one to four time points (pre-sensitization, 2, 6 and 24 weeks).

What the research found in general, with its limitations: Patch test score correlated positively with the number of PT1 expanded TCRs, reaching significance at thresholds 8, 16 and 32 but not at 4. Because all patients had alopecia, a presumed autoimmune disease, the immune response of the patients might differ from that of healthy individuals. Repeated subsampling changed both the strength of the expansion versus patch-test correlation and the threshold at which the correlation became significant. Significantly more large CDR3 similarity clusters were formed by expanded TCRs than by pre-sensitization or healthy control sets, consistent with antigen-driven responses. DPC sensitization did not change how many TCRs were above 1 in 1000 frequency, and no evidence was found of alterations in global repertoire structure.

The library was prepared using RACE. Sequenced on a NextSeq 500. Library preparation attached unique molecular identifiers to individual cDNA molecules for quantitative, reproducible TCR counting. For every blood RNA sample, sequencing covered both the TCR alpha and TCR beta chains. From the authors' description of their analysis: The median number of TCRs per sample was roughly 94,000, ranging from about 20,000 to 700,000. V, J and CDR3 annotation of the TCR reads was carried out using the Decombinator software suite. To make PS versus PT1 abundance plots, every sample was subsampled to the same number of TCRs (28,000). TCRs were defined as expanded if absent before sensitization and observed at least eight times at the 2-week time point. TCRdb reprocessing: public reads trimmed at Q25 with fastp, clones called with MiXCR, in-frame beta chains kept. Identical CDR3 protein sequences are pooled into one entry, listed with their most common genes and DNA. In this record, the V and J calls reflect TCRdb's handling and not the investigators' own analysis. The sample yields approximately 80,000 distinct CDR3 sequences; roughly a tenth were counted once. 4.5% to 5% of the sample is in the top ten clones.

The time point tag for this specimen amounts to: patch test 2, 6 weeks after DPC sensitization. In light of the paper, this sample's treatment or condition label describes: therapeutic diphenylcyclopropenone sensitization with weekly scalp DPC. At each patch-test visit, blood was drawn before the patch test was applied. Patients were considered eligible if aged 18 to 70, diagnosed with alopecia and deemed suitable for DPC therapy, and patients were excluded if pregnant. Total RNA was isolated from unfractionated whole blood collected in Tempus Blood RNA tubes. V is pruned by 0 bases and J by 7 bases, leaving 10 bases of the junction without a gene match. The CDR3 goes from the cysteine to the phenylalanine over 16 residues. CDR3 DNA only is kept here, 48 bases in frame from base 1. The germline V gene yields MGHRA for CDR1 and YSYEKL for CDR2.

The sequence joins TRBV4-1 to TRBJ2-3, with 7 central nucleotides matching TRBD1. The clonotype was recovered from a woman in her fifties or sixties with alopecia areata. Some clones in this sample may be carry-over from other donors' samples. Source: whole blood, taken in connection with sensitization to the hapten diphenylcyclopropenone (DPC). The sequenced DNA: TGCGCCAGCAGCCAAGATACAGGGGAAGGGCTGAATACGCAGTATTTT. This sequence encodes CASSQDTGEGLNTQYF.